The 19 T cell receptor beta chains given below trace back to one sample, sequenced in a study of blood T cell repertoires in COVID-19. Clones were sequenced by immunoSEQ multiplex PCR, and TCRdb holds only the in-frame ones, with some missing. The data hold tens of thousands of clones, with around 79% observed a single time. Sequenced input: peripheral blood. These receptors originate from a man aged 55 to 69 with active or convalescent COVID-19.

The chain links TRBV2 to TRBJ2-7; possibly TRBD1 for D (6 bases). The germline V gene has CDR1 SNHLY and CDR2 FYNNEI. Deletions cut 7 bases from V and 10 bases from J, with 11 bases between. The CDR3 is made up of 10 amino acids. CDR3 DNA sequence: TGTGCCAGCACCAGGACAGCCCAGTACTTC. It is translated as CASTRTAQYF. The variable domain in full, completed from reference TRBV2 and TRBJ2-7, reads EPEVTQTPSHQVTQMGQEVILRCVPISNHLYFYWYRQILGQKVEFLVSFYNNEISEKSEIFDDQFSVERPDGSNFTLKIRSTKLEDSAMYFCASTRTAQYFGPGTRLTVT.

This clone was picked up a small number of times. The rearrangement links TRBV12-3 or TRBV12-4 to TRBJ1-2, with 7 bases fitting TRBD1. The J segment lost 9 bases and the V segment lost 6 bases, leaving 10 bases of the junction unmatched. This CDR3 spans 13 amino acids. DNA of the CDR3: TGTGCCAGCAGCTGGGCAGACAGGGCGAGCTACACCTTC. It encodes CASSWADRASYTF.

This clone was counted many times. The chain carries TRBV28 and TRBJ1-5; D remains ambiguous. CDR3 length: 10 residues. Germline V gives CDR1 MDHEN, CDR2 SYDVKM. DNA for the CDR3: TGTGCTACAGAGGGTCAGCCCCAGCATTTT. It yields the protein CATEGQPQHF. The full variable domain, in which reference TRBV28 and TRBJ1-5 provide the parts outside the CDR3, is DVKVTQSSRYLVKRTGEKVFLECVQDMDHENMFWYRQDPGLGLRLIYFSYDVKMKEKGDIPEGYSVSREKKERFSLILESASTNQTSMYLCATEGQPQHFGDGTRLSIL.

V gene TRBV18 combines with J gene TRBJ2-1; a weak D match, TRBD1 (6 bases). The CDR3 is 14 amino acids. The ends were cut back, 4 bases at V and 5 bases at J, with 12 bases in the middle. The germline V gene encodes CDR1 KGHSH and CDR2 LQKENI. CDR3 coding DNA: TGTGCCAGCTCACGGGACACGGCCAACAATGAGCAGTTCTTC. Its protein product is CASSRDTANNEQFF.

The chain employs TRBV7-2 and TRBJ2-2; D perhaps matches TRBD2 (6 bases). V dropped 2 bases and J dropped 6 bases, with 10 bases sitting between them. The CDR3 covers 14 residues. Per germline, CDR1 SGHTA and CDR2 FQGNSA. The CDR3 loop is CASSLRLVSGELFF. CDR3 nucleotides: TGTGCCAGCAGCTTACGACTAGTATCCGGGGAGCTGTTTTTT.

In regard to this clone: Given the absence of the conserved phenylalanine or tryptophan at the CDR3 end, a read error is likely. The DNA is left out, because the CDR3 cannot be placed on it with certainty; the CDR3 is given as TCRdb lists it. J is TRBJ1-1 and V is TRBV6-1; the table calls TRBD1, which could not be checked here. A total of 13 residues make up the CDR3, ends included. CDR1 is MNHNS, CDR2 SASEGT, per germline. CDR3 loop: CASSEARLGRVKL.

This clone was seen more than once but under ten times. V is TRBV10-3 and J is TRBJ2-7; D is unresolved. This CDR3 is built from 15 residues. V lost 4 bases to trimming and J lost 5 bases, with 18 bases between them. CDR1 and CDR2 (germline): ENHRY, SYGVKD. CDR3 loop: CAISAQQQTVHEQYF. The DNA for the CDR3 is TGTGCCATCAGTGCGCAACAACAAACAGTCCACGAGCAGTACTTC.

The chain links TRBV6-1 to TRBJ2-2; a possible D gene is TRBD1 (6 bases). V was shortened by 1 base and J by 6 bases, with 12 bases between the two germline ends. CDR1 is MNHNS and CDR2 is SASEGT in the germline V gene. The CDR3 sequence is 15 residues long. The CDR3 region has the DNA TGTGCCAGCAGTGAAGTGGGACACCGACCCGGGGAGCTGTTTTTT. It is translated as CASSEVGHRPGELFF.

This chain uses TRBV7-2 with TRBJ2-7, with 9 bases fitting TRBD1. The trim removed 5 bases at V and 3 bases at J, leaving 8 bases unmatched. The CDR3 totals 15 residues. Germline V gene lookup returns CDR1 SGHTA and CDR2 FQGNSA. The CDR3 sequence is CASSPDRGSFYEQYF. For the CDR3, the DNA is TGTGCCAGCAGCCCTGACAGGGGGAGTTTCTACGAGCAGTACTTC.

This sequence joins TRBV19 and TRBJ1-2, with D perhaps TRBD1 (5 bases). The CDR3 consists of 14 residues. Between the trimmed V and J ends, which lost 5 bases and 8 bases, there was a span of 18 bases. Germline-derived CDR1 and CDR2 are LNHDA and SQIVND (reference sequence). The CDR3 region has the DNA TGTGCCAGTAGTCCATACCGGCAGGGCGGCGGCTACACCTTC. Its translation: CASSPYRQGGGYTF.

The CDR3 bases are TGTGCCAGCAGTCCTCCAGGGGCAGCTAGCAATCAGCCCCAGCATTTT. Encoded protein: CASSPPGAASNQPQHF. The V call is TRBV28, the J call TRBJ1-5; D is possibly TRBD1 (6 bases). The CDR3 is 16 residues long. Germline V gene data show CDR1 as MDHEN and CDR2 as SYDVKM. The V end lost 5 bases, the J end lost 0 bases, and 14 bases lay between the germline ends. The whole variable domain, remainder taken from reference TRBV28 and TRBJ1-5, is DVKVTQSSRYLVKRTGEKVFLECVQDMDHENMFWYRQDPGLGLRLIYFSYDVKMKEKGDIPEGYSVSREKKERFSLILESASTNQTSMYLCASSPPGAASNQPQHFGDGTRLSIL.

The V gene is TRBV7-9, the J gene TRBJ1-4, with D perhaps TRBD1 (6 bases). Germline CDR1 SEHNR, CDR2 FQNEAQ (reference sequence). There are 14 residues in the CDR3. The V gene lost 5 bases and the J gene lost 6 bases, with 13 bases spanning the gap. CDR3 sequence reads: CASSPGVYYEKLFF. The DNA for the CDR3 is TGTGCCAGCAGCCCAGGGGTCTATTATGAAAAACTGTTTTTT.

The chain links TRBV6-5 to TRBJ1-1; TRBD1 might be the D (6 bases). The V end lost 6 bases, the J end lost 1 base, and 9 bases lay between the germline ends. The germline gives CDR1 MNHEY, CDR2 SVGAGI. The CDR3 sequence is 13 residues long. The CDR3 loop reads CASSQQGNTEAFF. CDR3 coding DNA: TGTGCCAGCAGCCAACAGGGGAACACTGAAGCTTTCTTT.

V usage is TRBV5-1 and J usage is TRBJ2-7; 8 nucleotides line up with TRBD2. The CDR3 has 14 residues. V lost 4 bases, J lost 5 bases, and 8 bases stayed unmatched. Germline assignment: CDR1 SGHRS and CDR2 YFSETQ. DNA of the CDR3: TGCGCCAGCAGCGCAGGACTAGCCGCGGACGAGCAGTACTTC. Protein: CASSAGLAADEQYF. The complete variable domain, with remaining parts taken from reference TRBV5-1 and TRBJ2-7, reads KAGVTQTPRYLIKTRGQQVTLSCSPISGHRSVSWYQQTPGQGLQFLFEYFSETQRNKGNFPGRFSGRQFSNSRSEMNVSTLELGDSALYLCASSAGLAADEQYFGPGTRLTVT.

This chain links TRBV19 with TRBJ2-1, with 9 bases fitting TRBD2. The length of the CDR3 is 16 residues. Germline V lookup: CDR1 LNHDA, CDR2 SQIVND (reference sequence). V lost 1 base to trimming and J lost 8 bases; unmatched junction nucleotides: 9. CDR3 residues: CASSIAWGGGADEQFF. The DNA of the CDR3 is TGTGCCAGTAGTATAGCGTGGGGCGGGGGGGCCGATGAGCAGTTCTTC. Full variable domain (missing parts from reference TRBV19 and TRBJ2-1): DGGITQSPKYLFRKEGQNVTLSCEQNLNHDAMYWYRQDPGQGLRLIYYSQIVNDFQKGDIAEGYSVSREKKESFPLTVTSAQKNPTAFYLCASSIAWGGGADEQFFGPGTRLTVL.

Here the CDR3 reads CASRNQPGLAGGTSTDTQYF. The CDR3 nucleotides are TGTGCCAGCAGGAACCAACCGGGACTAGCGGGGGGGACTAGCACAGATACGCAGTATTTT. The gene calls are TRBV7-6 and TRBJ2-3; 16 positions match TRBD2. The germline V gene encodes CDR1 SGHVS and CDR2 FNYEAQ. V shed 6 bases and J 0 bases; nucleotides not matched to a gene: 12. CDR3 size: 20 residues.

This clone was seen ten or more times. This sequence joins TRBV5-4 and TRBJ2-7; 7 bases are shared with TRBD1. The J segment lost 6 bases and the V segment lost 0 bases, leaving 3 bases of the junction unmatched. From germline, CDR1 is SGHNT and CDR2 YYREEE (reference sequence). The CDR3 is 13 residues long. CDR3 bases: TGTGCCAGCAGCTTGGAGGGGGCGGGCGAGCAGTACTTC. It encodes CASSLEGAGEQYF.

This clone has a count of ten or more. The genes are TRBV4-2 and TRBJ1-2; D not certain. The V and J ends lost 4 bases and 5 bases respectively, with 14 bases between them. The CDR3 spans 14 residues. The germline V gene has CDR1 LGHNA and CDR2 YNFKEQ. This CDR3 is CASSPTTWPYGYTF. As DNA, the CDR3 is TGTGCCAGCAGCCCCACAACATGGCCTTATGGCTACACCTTC.

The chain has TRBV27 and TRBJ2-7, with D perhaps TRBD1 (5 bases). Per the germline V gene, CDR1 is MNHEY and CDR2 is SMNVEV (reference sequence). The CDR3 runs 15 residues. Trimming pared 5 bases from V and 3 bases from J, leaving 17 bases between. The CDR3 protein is CASSPQGPGVYEQYF. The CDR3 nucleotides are TGTGCCAGCAGTCCCCAGGGCCCAGGCGTCTACGAGCAGTACTTC.